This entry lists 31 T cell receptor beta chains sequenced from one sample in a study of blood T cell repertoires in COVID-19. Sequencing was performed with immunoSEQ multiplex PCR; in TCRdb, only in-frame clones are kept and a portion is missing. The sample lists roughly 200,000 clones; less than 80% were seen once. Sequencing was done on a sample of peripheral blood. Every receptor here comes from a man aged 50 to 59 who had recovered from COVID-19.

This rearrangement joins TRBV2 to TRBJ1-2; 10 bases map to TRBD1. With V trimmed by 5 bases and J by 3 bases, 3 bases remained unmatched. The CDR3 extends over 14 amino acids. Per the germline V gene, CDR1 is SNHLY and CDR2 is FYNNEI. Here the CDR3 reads CASSRDRGDYGYTF. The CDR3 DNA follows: TGTGCCAGCAGTCGGGACAGGGGTGACTATGGCTACACCTTC.

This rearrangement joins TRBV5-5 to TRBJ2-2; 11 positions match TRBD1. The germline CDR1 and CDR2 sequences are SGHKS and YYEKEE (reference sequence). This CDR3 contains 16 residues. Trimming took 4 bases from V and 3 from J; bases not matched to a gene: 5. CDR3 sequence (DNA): TGTGCCAGCAGCAACGGACAGGGGGCGGACACCGGGGAGCTGTTTTTT. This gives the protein CASSNGQGADTGELFF.

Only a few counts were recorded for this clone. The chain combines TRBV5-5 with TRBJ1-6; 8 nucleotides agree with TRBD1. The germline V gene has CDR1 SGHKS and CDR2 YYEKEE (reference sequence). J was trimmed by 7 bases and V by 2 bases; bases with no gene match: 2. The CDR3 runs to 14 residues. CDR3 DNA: TGTGCCAGCAGCTTTGGACAGGGCAATTCACCCCTCCACTTT. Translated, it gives CASSFGQGNSPLHF.

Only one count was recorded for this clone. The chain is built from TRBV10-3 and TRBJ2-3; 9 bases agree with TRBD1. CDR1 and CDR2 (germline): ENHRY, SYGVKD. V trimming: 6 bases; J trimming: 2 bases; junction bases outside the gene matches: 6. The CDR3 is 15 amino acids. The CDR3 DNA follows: TGTGCCATCAGCCCACAGGGGGCCTTCACAGATACGCAGTATTTT. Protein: CAISPQGAFTDTQYF.

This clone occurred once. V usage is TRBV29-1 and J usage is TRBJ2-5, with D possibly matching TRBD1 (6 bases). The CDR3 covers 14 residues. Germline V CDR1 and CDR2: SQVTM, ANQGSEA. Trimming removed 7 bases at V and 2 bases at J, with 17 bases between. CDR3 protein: CSGYDGQRQETQYF. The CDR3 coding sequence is TGCAGCGGCTACGACGGACAGCGACAAGAGACCCAGTACTTC.

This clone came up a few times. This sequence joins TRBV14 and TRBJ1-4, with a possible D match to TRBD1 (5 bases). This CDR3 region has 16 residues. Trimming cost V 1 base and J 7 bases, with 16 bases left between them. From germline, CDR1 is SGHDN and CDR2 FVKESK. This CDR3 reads CASSQAAGRGFEKLFF. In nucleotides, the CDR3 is TGTGCCAGCAGCCAAGCCGCGGGGCGCGGATTTGAAAAACTGTTTTTT.

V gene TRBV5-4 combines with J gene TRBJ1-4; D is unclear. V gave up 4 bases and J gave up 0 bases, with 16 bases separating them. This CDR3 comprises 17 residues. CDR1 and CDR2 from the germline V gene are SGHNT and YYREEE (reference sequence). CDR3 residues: CASSDKKSEATNEKLFF. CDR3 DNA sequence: TGTGCCAGCAGCGACAAAAAGTCGGAGGCAACTAATGAAAAACTGTTTTTT.

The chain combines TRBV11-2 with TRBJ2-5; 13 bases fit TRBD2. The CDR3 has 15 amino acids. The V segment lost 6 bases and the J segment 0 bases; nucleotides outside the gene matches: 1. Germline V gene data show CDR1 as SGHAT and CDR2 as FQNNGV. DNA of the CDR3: TGTGCCAGCAGGGGACTAGCGGGAAACCAAGAGACCCAGTACTTC. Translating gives CASRGLAGNQETQYF.

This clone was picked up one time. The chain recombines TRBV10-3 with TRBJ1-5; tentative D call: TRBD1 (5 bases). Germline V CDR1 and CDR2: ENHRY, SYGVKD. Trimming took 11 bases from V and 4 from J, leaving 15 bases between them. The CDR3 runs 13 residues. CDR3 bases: TGTGCCGTCGGCGGGGGGATGAATCAGCCCCAGCATTTT. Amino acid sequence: CAVGGGMNQPQHF.

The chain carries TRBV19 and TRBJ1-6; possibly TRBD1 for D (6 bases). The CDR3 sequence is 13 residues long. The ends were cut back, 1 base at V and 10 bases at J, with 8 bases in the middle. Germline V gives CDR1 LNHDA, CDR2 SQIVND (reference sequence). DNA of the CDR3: TGTGCCAGTAGTATAGCAGGGGACTCACCCCTCCACTTT. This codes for CASSIAGDSPLHF.

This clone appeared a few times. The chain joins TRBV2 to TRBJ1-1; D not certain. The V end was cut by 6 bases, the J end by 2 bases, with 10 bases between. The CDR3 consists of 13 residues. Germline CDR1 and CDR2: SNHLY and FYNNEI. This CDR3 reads CASSWSGNTEAFF. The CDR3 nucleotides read TGTGCCAGCAGCTGGTCAGGAAACACTGAAGCTTTCTTT.

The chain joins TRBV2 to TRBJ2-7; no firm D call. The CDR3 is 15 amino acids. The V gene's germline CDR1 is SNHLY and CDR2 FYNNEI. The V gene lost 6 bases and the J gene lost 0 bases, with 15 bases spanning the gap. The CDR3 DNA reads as TGTGCCAGCAGGTTATCGCAGAGGAGCTCCTACGAGCAGTACTTC. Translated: CASRLSQRSSYEQYF.

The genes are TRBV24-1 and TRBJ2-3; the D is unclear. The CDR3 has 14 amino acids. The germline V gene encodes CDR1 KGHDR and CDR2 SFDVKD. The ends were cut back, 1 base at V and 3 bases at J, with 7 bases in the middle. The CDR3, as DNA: TGTGCCACCAGTGATTTTCCCCGGACAGATACGCAGTATTTT. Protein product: CATSDFPRTDTQYF.

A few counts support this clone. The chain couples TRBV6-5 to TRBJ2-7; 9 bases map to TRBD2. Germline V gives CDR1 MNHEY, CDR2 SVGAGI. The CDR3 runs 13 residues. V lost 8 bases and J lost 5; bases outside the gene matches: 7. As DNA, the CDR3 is TGTGCCAGCTTTAATAGCGGGAGTGACGAGCAGTACTTC. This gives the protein CASFNSGSDEQYF.

The CDR3 DNA reads TGTGCCAGCAGTTTGGGCTGGGGCGGTGAGCAGTACTTC. It is translated as CASSLGWGGEQYF. The chain carries TRBV12-3 or TRBV12-4 and TRBJ2-7, with TRBD1 as a possible D gene (5 bases). With 3 bases removed from V and 7 bases from J, the gap between germline ends came to 13 bases. There are 13 residues in the CDR3.

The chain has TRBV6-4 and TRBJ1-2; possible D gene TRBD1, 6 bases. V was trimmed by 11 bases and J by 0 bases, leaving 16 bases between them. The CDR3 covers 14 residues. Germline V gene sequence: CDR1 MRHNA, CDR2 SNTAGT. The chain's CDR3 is CASAKDRPNYGYTF. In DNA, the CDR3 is TGTGCCTCAGCAAAGGACAGACCTAACTATGGCTACACCTTC.

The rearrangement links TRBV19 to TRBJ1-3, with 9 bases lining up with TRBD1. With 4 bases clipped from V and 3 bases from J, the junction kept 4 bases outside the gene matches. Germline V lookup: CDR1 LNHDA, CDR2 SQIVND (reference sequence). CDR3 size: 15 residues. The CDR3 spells CASSTGQGLGNTIYF. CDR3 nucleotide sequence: TGTGCCAGTAGTACAGGACAGGGGCTTGGAAACACCATATATTTT.

In nucleotides, the CDR3 is TGTGCCAGCACGCGTCCGAGCGGGTCCCACGAGCAGTACTTC. Translated: CASTRPSGSHEQYF. The chain recombines TRBV6-6 with TRBJ2-7; weak D call: TRBD2 (6 bases). Germline-derived CDR1 and CDR2 are MNHNY and SVGAGI (reference sequence). The CDR3 sequence is 14 residues long. Trimming removed 7 bases at V and 5 bases at J, with 18 bases between.

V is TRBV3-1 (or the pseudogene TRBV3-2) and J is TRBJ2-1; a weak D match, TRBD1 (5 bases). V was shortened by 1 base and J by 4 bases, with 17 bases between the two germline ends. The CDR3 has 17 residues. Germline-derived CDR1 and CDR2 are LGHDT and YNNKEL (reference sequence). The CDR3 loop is CASSQGTPIPEYNEQFF. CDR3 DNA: TGTGCCAGCAGCCAAGGGACACCCATTCCCGAATACAATGAGCAGTTCTTC.

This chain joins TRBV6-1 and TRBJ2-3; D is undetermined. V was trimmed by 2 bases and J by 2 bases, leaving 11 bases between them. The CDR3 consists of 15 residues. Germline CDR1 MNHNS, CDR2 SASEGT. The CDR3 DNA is TGTGCCAGCAGTGAATCAGGCACATCCACAGATACGCAGTATTTT. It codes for CASSESGTSTDTQYF.

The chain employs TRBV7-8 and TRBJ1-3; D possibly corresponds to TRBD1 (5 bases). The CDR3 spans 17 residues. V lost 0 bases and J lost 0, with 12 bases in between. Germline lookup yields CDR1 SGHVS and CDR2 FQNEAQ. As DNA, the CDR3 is TGTGCCAGCAGCTTAGCGCTCGGGCAGGGCTCTGGAAACACCATATATTTT. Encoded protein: CASSLALGQGSGNTIYF.

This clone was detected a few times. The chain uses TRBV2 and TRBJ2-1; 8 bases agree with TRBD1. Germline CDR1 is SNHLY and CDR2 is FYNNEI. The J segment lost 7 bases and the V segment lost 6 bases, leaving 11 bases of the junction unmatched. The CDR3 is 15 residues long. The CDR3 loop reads CASSARQGKVNEQFF. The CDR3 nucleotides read TGTGCCAGCAGCGCTCGACAGGGGAAGGTTAATGAGCAGTTCTTC. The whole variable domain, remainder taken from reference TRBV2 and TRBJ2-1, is EPEVTQTPSHQVTQMGQEVILRCVPISNHLYFYWYRQILGQKVEFLVSFYNNEISEKSEIFDDQFSVERPDGSNFTLKIRSTKLEDSAMYFCASSARQGKVNEQFFGPGTRLTVL.

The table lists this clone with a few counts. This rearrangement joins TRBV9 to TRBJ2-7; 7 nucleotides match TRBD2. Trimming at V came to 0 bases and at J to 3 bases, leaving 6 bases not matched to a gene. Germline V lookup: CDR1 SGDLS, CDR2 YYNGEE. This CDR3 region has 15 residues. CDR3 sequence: CASSVAGGSGYEQYF. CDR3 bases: TGTGCCAGCAGCGTAGCTGGCGGGAGTGGCTACGAGCAGTACTTC.

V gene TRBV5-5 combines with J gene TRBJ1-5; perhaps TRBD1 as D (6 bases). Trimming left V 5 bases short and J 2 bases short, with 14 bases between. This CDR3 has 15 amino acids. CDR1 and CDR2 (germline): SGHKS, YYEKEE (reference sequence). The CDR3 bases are TGTGCCAGCAGAGCAGGGGAGTCGGGCAATCAGCCCCAGCATTTT. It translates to CASRAGESGNQPQHF. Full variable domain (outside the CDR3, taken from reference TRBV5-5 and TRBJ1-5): DAGVTQSPTHLIKTRGQQVTLRCSPISGHKSVSWYQQVLGQGPQFIFQYYEKEERGRGNFPDRFSARQFPNYSSELNVNALLLGDSALYLCASRAGESGNQPQHFGDGTRLSIL.

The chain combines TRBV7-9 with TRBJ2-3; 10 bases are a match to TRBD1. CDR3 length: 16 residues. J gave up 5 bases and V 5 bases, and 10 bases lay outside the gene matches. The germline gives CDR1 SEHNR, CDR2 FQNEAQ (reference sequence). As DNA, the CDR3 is TGTGCCAGCAGCCATTGGGACAGGGGTCTAGGAGATACGCAGTATTTT. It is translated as CASSHWDRGLGDTQYF.

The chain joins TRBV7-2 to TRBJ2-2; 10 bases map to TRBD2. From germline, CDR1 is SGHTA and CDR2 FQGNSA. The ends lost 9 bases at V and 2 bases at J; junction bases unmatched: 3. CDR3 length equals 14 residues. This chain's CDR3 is CARGTSDNTGELFF. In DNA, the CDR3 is TGTGCCAGAGGGACTAGCGATAACACCGGGGAGCTGTTTTTT.

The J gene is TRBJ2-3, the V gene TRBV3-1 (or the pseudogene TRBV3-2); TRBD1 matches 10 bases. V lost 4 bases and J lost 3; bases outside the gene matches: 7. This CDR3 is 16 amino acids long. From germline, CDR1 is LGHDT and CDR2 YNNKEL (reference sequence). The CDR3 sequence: CASSLWDRGRTDTQYF. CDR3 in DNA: TGTGCCAGCAGCCTGTGGGACAGGGGAAGAACAGATACGCAGTATTTT.

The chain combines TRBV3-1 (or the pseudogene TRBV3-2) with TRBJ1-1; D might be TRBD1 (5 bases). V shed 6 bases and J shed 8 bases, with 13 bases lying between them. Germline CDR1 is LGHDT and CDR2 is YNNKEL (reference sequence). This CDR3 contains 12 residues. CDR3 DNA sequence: TGTGCCAGCAGACCAGGGTTAGGGGAAGCTTTCTTT. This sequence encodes CASRPGLGEAFF.

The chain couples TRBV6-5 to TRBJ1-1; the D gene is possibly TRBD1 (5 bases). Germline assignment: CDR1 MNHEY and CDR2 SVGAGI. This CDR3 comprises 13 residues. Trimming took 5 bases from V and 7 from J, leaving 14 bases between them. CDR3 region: CASSPFGGSEAFF. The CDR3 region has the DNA TGTGCCAGCAGTCCTTTTGGGGGGAGTGAAGCTTTCTTT.

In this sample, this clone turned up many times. The CDR3 DNA is TGTGCCAGCAGCATGGGGACAGGGTCCTACGAGCAGTACTTC. Its translation: CASSMGTGSYEQYF. The genes are TRBV11-2 and TRBJ2-7; 9 bases agree with TRBD1. Germline values: CDR1 SGHAT, CDR2 FQNNGV. The junction had 3 bases not matched to a gene; V was cut back by 5 bases and J by 1 base. This CDR3 comprises 14 residues.

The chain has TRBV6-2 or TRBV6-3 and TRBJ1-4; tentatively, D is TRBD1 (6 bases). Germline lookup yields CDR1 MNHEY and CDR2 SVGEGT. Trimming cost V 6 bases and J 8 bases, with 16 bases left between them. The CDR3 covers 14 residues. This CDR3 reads CASSTGTRREKLFF. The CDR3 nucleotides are TGTGCCAGCAGCACCGGGACAAGGAGGGAAAAACTGTTTTTT.